Listed below are T cell receptor beta chains from one sample, sequenced in a study of T-cell memory formation after mild COVID-19. Via MiXCR, TCRdb re-called the 5' RACE reads, giving one row per CDR3 protein. The repertoire has 400,000 or so distinct CDR3 sequences, 20% of them found once; the top ten carry 8.4%. Sequencing was done on a sample of PBMCs or a T cell subset sorted from them (not recorded which). These receptors all stem from an adult woman who had mild COVID-19 (a few samples of this study predate the infection). Cell type and time point are not known. CDR3s include the opening cysteine and the closing phenylalanine or tryptophan. The size field is filled for only some rows; it gives once, few, many or a size class.

cdr3_aa: CATSDSGDTAYEQYF
clone_size: NA
v_call: TRBV24-1
j_call: TRBJ2-7

cdr3_aa: CASSSGSAGEDTQYF
clone_size: few
v_call: TRBV5-1
j_call: TRBJ2-3

cdr3_aa: CASSQAAGGETYEQYF
clone_size: once
v_call: TRBV4-3
j_call: TRBJ2-7

cdr3_aa: CASSPGTGVDEQYF
clone_size: many
v_call: TRBV18
j_call: TRBJ2-7

cdr3_aa: CASSLLSGELFF
clone_size: many
v_call: TRBV5-1
j_call: TRBJ2-2

cdr3_aa: CASSQGASGDEQFF
clone_size: few
v_call: TRBV4-1
j_call: TRBJ2-1

cdr3_aa: CASSQDTSLYEQYF
clone_size: once
v_call: TRBV4-2
j_call: TRBJ2-7

cdr3_aa: CASSPRTTDTQYF
clone_size: NA
v_call: TRBV7-2
j_call: TRBJ2-3

cdr3_aa: CASSFSGLAGTSTDTQYF
clone_size: few
v_call: TRBV7-3
j_call: TRBJ2-3

cdr3_aa: CSARDLSPRGGGFGYEQYF
clone_size: NA
v_call: TRBV20-1
j_call: TRBJ2-7

cdr3_aa: CASSFTGVANTEAFF
clone_size: NA
v_call: TRBV12-3/TRBV12-4
j_call: TRBJ1-1

cdr3_aa: CASSQSYGYTF
clone_size: few
v_call: TRBV3-1
j_call: TRBJ1-2

cdr3_aa: CASSLGGGGDSYNEQFF
clone_size: few
v_call: TRBV12-3/TRBV12-4
j_call: TRBJ2-1

cdr3_aa: CATSETVNTGELFF
clone_size: few
v_call: TRBV24-1
j_call: TRBJ2-2

cdr3_aa: CASSDRGKETQYF
clone_size: few
v_call: TRBV7-2
j_call: TRBJ2-5

cdr3_aa: CASSSWDRAGQPQHF
clone_size: NA
v_call: TRBV9
j_call: TRBJ1-5

cdr3_aa: CASSPRRVVGYGYTF
clone_size: many
v_call: TRBV12-3/TRBV12-4
j_call: TRBJ1-2

cdr3_aa: CASSQEVGRGNEKLFF
clone_size: few
v_call: TRBV4-1
j_call: TRBJ1-4

cdr3_aa: CASSSSGSYNEQFF
clone_size: many
v_call: TRBV7-9
j_call: TRBJ2-1

cdr3_aa: CASSPGPGGVNTEAFF
clone_size: NA
v_call: TRBV18
j_call: TRBJ1-1

cdr3_aa: CASSPPGGMAYEQYF
clone_size: NA
v_call: TRBV11-3
j_call: TRBJ2-7

cdr3_aa: CASSHLAGGRADTQYF
clone_size: NA
v_call: TRBV2
j_call: TRBJ2-3

cdr3_aa: CATSREQVSSYEQYF
clone_size: NA
v_call: TRBV15
j_call: TRBJ2-7

cdr3_aa: CASSSSHGELFF
clone_size: NA
v_call: TRBV25-1
j_call: TRBJ2-2

cdr3_aa: CSAGAGGAYEQYF
clone_size: NA
v_call: TRBV20-1
j_call: TRBJ2-7

cdr3_aa: CSARPLGELTDTQYF
clone_size: once
v_call: TRBV20-1
j_call: TRBJ2-3

cdr3_aa: CASSFRLAGRRLDTYEQYF
clone_size: NA
v_call: TRBV7-2
j_call: TRBJ2-7

cdr3_aa: CASSPGRSGSTDTQYF
clone_size: NA
v_call: TRBV7-8
j_call: TRBJ2-3

cdr3_aa: CASSYGTNSYNEQFF
clone_size: once
v_call: TRBV5-4
j_call: TRBJ2-1

cdr3_aa: CASSDSGRRSYEQYF
clone_size: few
v_call: TRBV11-3
j_call: TRBJ2-7

cdr3_aa: CASSLEPLYRETQYF
clone_size: NA
v_call: TRBV5-1
j_call: TRBJ2-5

cdr3_aa: CSARGQGVGYTF
clone_size: NA
v_call: TRBV20-1
j_call: TRBJ1-2

cdr3_aa: CASSNPYSTDTQYF
clone_size: few
v_call: TRBV5-6
j_call: TRBJ2-3

cdr3_aa: CASSSWDYSSTDTQYF
clone_size: few
v_call: TRBV7-2
j_call: TRBJ2-3

cdr3_aa: CATSLEGTEAFF
clone_size: few
v_call: TRBV15
j_call: TRBJ1-1

cdr3_aa: CASNDRGPYNEQFF
clone_size: few
v_call: TRBV7-9
j_call: TRBJ2-1

cdr3_aa: CASRPGPSTDTQYF
clone_size: NA
v_call: TRBV7-8
j_call: TRBJ2-3

cdr3_aa: CASSIQGGSYEQYF
clone_size: NA
v_call: TRBV7-3
j_call: TRBJ2-7

cdr3_aa: CSARVRGPLYGYTF
clone_size: many
v_call: TRBV20-1
j_call: TRBJ1-2

cdr3_aa: CASRPLAGNTEAFF
clone_size: NA
v_call: TRBV7-9
j_call: TRBJ1-1

cdr3_aa: CSARSPGLAGTDTQYF
clone_size: many
v_call: TRBV20-1
j_call: TRBJ2-3

cdr3_aa: CASSSGVQYF
clone_size: NA
v_call: TRBV6-6
j_call: TRBJ2-5

cdr3_aa: CASSVAWGATEAFF
clone_size: NA
v_call: TRBV9
j_call: TRBJ1-1

cdr3_aa: CASSLNPTSGFTDTQYF
clone_size: many
v_call: TRBV7-3
j_call: TRBJ2-3

cdr3_aa: CASSEGTSQETQYF
clone_size: NA
v_call: TRBV6-5
j_call: TRBJ2-5

cdr3_aa: CASSPAGRISPQHF
clone_size: many
v_call: TRBV3-1
j_call: TRBJ1-5

cdr3_aa: CASSLEVAGYTGELFF
clone_size: NA
v_call: TRBV7-2
j_call: TRBJ2-2

cdr3_aa: CASGGAITGELFF
clone_size: NA
v_call: TRBV12-3/TRBV12-4
j_call: TRBJ2-2

cdr3_aa: CSVGSGRHNEQFF
clone_size: NA
v_call: TRBV29-1
j_call: TRBJ2-1

cdr3_aa: CASSPSLGSSYGAFF
clone_size: few
v_call: TRBV7-2
j_call: TRBJ1-1

cdr3_aa: CASSTLRDNADTQYF
clone_size: few
v_call: TRBV12-3/TRBV12-4
j_call: TRBJ2-3

cdr3_aa: CATSRENRGATEAFF
clone_size: NA
v_call: TRBV15
j_call: TRBJ1-1

cdr3_aa: CASSPDRSSGRAYEQYF
clone_size: NA
v_call: TRBV6-2/TRBV6-3
j_call: TRBJ2-7

cdr3_aa: CASSRPGGNEQFF
clone_size: few
v_call: TRBV18
j_call: TRBJ2-1

cdr3_aa: CASSVDTDTQYF
clone_size: many
v_call: TRBV7-3
j_call: TRBJ2-3

cdr3_aa: CASSPPRGRQFYNEQFF
clone_size: NA
v_call: TRBV7-8
j_call: TRBJ2-1